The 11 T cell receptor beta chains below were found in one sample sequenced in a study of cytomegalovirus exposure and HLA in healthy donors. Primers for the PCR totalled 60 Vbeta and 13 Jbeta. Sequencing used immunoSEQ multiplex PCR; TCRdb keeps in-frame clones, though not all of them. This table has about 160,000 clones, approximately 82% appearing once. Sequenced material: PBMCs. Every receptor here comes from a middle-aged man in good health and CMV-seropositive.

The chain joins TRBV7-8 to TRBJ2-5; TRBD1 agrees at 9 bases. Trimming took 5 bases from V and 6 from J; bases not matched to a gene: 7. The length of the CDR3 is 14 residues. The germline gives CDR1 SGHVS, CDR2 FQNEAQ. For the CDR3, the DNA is TGTGCCAGCAGCCCCGGGACAGGGTCAAAGACCCAGTACTTC. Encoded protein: CASSPGTGSKTQYF.

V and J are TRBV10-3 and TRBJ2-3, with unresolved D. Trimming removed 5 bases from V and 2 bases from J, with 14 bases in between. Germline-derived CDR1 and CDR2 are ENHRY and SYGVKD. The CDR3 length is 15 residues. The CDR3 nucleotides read TGTGCCATCAGTCCCGGAGAACCGCACACAGATACGCAGTATTTT. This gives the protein CAISPGEPHTDTQYF.

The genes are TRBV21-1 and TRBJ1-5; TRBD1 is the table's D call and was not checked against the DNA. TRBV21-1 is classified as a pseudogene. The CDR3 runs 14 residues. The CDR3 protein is CASRRTGSNQPQHF. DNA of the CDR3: TGTGCCAGCCGACGGACAGGGAGCAATCAGCCCCAGCATTTT.

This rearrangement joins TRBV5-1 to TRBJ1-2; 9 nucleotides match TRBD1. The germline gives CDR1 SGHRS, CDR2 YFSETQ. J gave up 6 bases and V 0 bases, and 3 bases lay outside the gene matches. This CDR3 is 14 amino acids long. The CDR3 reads CASSLDRGLDGYTF. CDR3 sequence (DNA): TGCGCCAGCAGCTTGGACAGGGGGCTTGATGGCTACACCTTC.

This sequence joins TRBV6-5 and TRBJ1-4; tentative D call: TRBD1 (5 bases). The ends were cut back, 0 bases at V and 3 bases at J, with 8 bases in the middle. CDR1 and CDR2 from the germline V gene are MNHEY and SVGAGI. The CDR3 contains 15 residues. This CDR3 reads CASSYSNRPNEKLFF. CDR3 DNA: TGTGCCAGCAGTTACTCTAACAGGCCTAATGAAAAACTGTTTTTT.

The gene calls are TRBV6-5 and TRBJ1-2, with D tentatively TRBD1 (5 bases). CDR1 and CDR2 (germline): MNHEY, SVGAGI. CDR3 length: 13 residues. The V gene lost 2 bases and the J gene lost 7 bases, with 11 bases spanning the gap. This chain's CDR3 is CASSYGGTLGYTF. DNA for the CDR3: TGTGCCAGCAGTTACGGGGGGACGCTTGGCTACACCTTC.

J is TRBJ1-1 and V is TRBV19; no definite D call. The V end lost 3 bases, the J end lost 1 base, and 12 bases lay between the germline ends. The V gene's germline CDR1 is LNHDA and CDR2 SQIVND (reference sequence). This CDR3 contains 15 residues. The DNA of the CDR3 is TGTGCCAGTAGTATGAGAGGGAGTAAGAACACTGAAGCTTTCTTT. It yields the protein CASSMRGSKNTEAFF.

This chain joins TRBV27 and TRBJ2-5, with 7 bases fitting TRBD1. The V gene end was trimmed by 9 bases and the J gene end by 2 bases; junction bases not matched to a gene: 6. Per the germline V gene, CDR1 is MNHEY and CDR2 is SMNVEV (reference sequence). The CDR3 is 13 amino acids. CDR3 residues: CASKPGGQETQYF. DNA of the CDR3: TGTGCCAGTAAACCAGGGGGTCAAGAGACCCAGTACTTC.

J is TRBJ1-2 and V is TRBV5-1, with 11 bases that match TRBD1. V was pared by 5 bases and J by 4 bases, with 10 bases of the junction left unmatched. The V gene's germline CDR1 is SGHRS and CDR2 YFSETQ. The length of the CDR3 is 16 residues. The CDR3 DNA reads TGCGCCAGCAGTGGAGGACAGGGGGCTTTAGGCTATGGCTACACCTTC. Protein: CASSGGQGALGYGYTF.

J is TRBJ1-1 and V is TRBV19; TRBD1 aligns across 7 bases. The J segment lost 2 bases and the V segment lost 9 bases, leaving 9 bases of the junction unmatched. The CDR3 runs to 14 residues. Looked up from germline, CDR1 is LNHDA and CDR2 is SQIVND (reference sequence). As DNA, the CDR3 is TGTGCCAGCCGACAGGGAACATCAAACACTGAAGCTTTCTTT. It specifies CASRQGTSNTEAFF.

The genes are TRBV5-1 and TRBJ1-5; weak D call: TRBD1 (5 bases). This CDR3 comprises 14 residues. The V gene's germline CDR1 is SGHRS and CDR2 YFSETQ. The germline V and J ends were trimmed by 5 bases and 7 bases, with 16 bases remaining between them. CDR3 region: CASSPVGGRQPQHF. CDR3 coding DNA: TGCGCCAGCAGTCCCGTCGGGGGTAGGCAGCCCCAGCATTTT.